The source of this T cell receptor beta chain is a study of T cells in Graves' hyperthyroidism and ophthalmopathy. Study findings and constraints: Among clonotypes expanded in thyroid above 0.001, most were also found in blood.

Germline V CDR1 and CDR2: MNHEY, SVGEGT. The V end was cut by 0 bases, the J end by 10 bases, with 18 bases between. This CDR3 comprises 15 residues. Amplification targeted TCR beta CDR3 regions from RNA transcripts. In the first-round RT-PCR of the TCR CDR3, the HTBI primer set was used. TCRdb redid the calling of the multiplex PCR reads with MiXCR, one entry per CDR3 protein. The sample carries some 270,000 distinct CDR3 sequences, roughly 14% recorded once. Recently diagnosed hyperthyroidism of less than 2 months' duration affected patients aged 18 to 65. A patient was excluded if there was uncontrolled infection, other autoimmune disease, pregnancy or lactation. To note about this clonotype: Antigen specificity is unknown.

The sample was blood. This chain uses TRBV6-2 or TRBV6-3 with TRBJ1-1; D is unclear. The sequence came from a woman aged 30 to 39 with Graves' hyperthyroidism that later progressed to Graves' ophthalmopathy. The CDR3 DNA reads as TGTGCCAGCAGTTACTCTGGTCGGAGGGCCCGGGGAGCTTTCTTT. It codes for CASSYSGRRARGAFF.